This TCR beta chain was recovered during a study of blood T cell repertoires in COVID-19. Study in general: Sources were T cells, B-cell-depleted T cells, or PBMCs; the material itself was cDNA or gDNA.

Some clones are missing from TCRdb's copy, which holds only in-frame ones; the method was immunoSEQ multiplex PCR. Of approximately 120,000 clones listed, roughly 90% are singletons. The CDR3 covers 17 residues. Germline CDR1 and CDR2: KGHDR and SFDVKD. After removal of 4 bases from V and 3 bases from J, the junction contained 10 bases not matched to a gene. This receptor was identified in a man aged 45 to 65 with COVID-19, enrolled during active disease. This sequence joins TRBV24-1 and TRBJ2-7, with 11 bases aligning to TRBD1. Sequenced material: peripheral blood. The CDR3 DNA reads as TGTGCCACCAGTGACTCCCCCGGGACAGGGGGGCACTACGAGCAGTACTTC. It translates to CATSDSPGTGGHYEQYF.